Sequencing of this T cell receptor (beta chain) was carried out in a study of blood T cell repertoires in COVID-19. Study background: From T cells, B-cell-depleted T cells, or PBMCs came the material, which was cDNA or gDNA.

Only a few counts were recorded for this clone. The CDR3 spans 13 residues. V dropped 6 bases and J dropped 8 bases, with 16 bases sitting between them. Original data processing: For nucleated cells, counts were estimated from reference gene primer amplification. The repertoire was sequenced with immunoSEQ multiplex PCR; TCRdb's copy has only in-frame clones and lacks some. Clonal size and the V and J genes are those of that table, whereas D and trimming came from the DNA. The table shows approximately 15,000 clones, with approximately 84% occurring only once. The chain uses TRBV12-3 or TRBV12-4 and TRBJ1-2; D is possibly TRBD1 (6 bases). The sample comprised peripheral blood. The TCR sequence derives from a human donor in a cohort sampled during active COVID-19. As DNA, the CDR3 is TGTGCCAGCAGCTGGGGGGGGGCGGAGGGCTACACCTTC. Protein sequence: CASSWGGAEGYTF.